This TCR beta chain emerged from a study of blood T cell repertoires in COVID-19. The V gene's germline CDR1 is LGHNA and CDR2 YSLEER. The CDR3 runs to 13 residues. V lost 4 bases, J lost 7 bases, and 8 bases lay in between. Per the original data handling: The authors estimated nucleated cell counts from reference gene primer amplification. This table comes from immunoSEQ multiplex PCR, and its TCRdb copy is limited to in-frame clones, with some not included. V, J and clone size derive from that table, while D and trimming were established from the DNA sequence. The repertoire holds roughly 120,000 clones, with around 85% as singletons.

The V call is TRBV4-3, the J call TRBJ1-6; D may be TRBD1 (6 bases). This clonotype originated in a woman aged 80 or over with COVID-19, enrolled during active disease. Material for sequencing was peripheral blood. The CDR3 DNA reads as TGCGCCAGCAGCCTGGACAGAAATTCACCCCTCCACTTT. This codes for CASSLDRNSPLHF.